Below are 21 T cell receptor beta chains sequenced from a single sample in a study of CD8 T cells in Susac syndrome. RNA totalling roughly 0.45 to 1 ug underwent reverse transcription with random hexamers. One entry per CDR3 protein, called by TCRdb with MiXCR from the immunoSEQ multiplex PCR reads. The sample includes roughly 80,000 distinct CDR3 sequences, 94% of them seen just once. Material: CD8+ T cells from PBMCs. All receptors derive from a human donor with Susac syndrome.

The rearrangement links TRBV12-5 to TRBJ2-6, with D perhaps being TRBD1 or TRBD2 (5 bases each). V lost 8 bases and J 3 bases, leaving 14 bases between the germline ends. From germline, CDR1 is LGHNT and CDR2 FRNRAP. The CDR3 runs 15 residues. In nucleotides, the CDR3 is TGTGCTAGTCGGGACGGAGATAATGGGGCCAACGTCCTGACTTTC. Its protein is CASRDGDNGANVLTF.

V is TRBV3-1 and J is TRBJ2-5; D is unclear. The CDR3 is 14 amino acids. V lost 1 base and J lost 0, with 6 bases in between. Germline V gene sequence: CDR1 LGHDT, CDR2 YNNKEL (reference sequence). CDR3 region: CASSQATYQETQYF. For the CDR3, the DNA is TGTGCCAGCAGCCAAGCTACGTACCAAGAGACCCAGTACTTC.

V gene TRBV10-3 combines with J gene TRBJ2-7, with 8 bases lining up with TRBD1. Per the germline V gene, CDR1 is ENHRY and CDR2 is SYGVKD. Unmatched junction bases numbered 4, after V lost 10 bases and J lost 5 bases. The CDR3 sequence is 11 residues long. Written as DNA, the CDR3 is TGTGCCACCGTGACAGGGGACGAGCAGTACTTC. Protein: CATVTGDEQYF.

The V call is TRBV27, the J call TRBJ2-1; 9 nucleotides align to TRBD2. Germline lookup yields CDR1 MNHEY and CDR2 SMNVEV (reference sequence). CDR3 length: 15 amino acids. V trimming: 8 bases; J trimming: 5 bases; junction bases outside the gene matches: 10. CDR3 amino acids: CASGTGTSYHNEQFF. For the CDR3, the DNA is TGTGCCAGCGGAACCGGGACTAGCTACCACAATGAGCAGTTCTTC.

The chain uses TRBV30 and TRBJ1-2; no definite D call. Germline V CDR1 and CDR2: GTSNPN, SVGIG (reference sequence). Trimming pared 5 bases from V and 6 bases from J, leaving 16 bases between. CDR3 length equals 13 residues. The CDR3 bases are TGTGCCTGGTCAGGCGCAAGGGTGAATGGCTACACCTTC. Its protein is CAWSGARVNGYTF.

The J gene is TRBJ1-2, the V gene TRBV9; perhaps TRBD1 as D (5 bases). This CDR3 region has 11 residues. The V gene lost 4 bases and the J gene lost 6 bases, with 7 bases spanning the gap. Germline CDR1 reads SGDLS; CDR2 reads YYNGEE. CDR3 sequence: CASSTRDGYTF. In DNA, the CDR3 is TGTGCCAGCAGCACCAGGGATGGCTACACCTTC.

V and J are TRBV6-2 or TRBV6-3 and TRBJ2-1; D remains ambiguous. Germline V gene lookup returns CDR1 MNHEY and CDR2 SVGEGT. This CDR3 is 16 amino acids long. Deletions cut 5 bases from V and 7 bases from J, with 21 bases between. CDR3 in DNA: TGTGCCAGCAGTAAGCAGACCGAAGCGTTAAAGAATGAGCAGTTCTTC. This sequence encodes CASSKQTEALKNEQFF.

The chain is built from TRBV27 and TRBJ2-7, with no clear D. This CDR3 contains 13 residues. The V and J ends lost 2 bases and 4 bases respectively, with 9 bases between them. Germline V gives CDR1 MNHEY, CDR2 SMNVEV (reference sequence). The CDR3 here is CASSLNDVYEQYF. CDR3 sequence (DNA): TGTGCCAGCAGTTTAAATGATGTTTACGAGCAGTACTTC.

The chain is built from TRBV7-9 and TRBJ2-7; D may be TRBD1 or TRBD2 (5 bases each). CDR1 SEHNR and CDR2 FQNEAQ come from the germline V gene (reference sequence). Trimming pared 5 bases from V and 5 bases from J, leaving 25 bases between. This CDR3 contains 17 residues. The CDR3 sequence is CASSPRSAGTDHHEQYF. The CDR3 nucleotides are TGTGCCAGCAGCCCTAGATCCGCCGGGACGGACCACCACGAGCAGTACTTC.

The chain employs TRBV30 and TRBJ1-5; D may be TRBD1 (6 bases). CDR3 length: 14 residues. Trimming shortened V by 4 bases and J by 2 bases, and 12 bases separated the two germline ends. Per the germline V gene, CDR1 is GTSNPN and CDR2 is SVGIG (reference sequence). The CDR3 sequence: CAWKGKGGNQPQHF. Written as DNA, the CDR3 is TGTGCCTGGAAGGGGAAGGGGGGCAATCAGCCCCAGCATTTT.

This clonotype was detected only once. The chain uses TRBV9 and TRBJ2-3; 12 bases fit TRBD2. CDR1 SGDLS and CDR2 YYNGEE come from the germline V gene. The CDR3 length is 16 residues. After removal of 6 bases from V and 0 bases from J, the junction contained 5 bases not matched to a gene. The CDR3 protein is CASTLGLAGSTDTQYF. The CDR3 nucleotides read TGTGCCAGCACCCTCGGACTAGCGGGGAGCACAGATACGCAGTATTTT.

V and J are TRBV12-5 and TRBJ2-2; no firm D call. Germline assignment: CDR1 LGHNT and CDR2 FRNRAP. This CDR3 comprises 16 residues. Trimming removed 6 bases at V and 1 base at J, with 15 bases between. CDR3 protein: CASGSEISLNTGELFF. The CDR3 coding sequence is TGTGCTAGTGGCTCAGAGATAAGTCTGAACACCGGGGAGCTGTTTTTT. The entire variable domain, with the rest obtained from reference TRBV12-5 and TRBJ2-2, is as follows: DARVTQTPRHKVTEMGQEVTMRCQPILGHNTVFWYRQTMMQGLELLAYFRNRAPLDDSGMPKDRFSAEMPDATLATLKIQPSEPRDSAVYFCASGSEISLNTGELFFGEGSRLTVL.

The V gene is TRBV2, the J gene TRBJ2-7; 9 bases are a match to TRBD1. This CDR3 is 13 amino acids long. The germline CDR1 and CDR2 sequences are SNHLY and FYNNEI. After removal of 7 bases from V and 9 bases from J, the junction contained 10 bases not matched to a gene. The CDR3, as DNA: TGTGCCAGCACCCCCCGGGACAGGGCCTCGCAGTACTTC. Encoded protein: CASTPRDRASQYF. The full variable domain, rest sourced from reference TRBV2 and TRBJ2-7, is EPEVTQTPSHQVTQMGQEVILRCVPISNHLYFYWYRQILGQKVEFLVSFYNNEISEKSEIFDDQFSVERPDGSNFTLKIRSTKLEDSAMYFCASTPRDRASQYFGPGTRLTVT.

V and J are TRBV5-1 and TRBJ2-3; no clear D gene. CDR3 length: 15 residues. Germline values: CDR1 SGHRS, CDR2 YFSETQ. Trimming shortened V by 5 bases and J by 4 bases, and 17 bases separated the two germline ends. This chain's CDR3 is CASRLMGAKSDTQYF. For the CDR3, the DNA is TGCGCCAGCAGATTGATGGGCGCTAAATCAGATACGCAGTATTTT.

The CDR3 sequence: CASSPSATNEKLFF. The CDR3 bases are TGTGCCAGCAGTCCCAGTGCAACTAATGAAAAACTGTTTTTT. The chain has TRBV28 and TRBJ1-4; no clear D gene. Trimming left V 5 bases short and J 0 bases short, with 7 bases between. The CDR3 runs 14 residues. Germline V lookup: CDR1 MDHEN, CDR2 SYDVKM. The complete variable domain, with remaining parts taken from reference TRBV28 and TRBJ1-4, reads DVKVTQSSRYLVKRTGEKVFLECVQDMDHENMFWYRQDPGLGLRLIYFSYDVKMKEKGDIPEGYSVSREKKERFSLILESASTNQTSMYLCASSPSATNEKLFFGSGTQLSVL.

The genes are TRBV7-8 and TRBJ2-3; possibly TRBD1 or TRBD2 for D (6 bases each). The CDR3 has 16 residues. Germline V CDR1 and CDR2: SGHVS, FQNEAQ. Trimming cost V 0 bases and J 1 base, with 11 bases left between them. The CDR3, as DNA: TGTGCCAGCAGCTTAGCTGAGGGGGGACGCACAGATACGCAGTATTTT. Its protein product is CASSLAEGGRTDTQYF.

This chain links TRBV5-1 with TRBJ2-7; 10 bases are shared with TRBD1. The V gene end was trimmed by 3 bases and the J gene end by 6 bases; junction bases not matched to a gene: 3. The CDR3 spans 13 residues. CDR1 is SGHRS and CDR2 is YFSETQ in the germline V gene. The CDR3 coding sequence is TGCGCCAGCAGCTGGACAGGGGGTACCGAGCAGTACTTC. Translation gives CASSWTGGTEQYF.

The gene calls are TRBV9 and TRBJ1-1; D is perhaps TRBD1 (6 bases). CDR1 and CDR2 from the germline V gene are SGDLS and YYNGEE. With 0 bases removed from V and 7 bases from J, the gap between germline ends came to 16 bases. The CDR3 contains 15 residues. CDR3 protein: CASSVGFLGGVEAFF. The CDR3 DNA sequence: TGTGCCAGCAGCGTAGGATTTCTCGGGGGCGTTGAAGCTTTCTTT.

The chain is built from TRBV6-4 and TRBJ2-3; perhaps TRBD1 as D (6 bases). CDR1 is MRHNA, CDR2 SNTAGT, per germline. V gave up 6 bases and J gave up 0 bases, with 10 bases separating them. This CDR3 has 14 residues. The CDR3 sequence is CASSRGISTDTQYF. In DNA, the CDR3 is TGTGCCAGCAGCAGGGGAATCAGCACAGATACGCAGTATTTT.

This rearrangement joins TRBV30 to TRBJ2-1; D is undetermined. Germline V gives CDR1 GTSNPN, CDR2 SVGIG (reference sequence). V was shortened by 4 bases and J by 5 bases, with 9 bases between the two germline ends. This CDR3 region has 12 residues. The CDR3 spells CAWKRLNNEQFF. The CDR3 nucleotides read TGTGCCTGGAAACGCCTAAACAATGAGCAGTTCTTC.

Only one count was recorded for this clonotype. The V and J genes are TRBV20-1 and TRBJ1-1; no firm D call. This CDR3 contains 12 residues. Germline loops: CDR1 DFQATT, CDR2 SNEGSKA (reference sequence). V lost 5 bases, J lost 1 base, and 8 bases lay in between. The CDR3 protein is CSAGDRNTEAFF. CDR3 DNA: TGCAGTGCTGGCGACCGGAACACTGAAGCTTTCTTT.